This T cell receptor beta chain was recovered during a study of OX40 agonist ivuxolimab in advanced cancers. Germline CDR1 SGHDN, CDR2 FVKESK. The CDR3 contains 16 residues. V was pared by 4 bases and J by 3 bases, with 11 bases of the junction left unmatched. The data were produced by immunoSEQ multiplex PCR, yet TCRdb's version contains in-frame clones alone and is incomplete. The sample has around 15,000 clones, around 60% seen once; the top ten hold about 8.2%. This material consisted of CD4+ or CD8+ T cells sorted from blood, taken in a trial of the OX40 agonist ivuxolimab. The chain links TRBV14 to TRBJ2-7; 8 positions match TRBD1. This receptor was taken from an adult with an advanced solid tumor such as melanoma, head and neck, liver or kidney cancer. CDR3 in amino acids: CASSPFSGQGVYEQYF. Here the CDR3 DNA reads TGTGCCAGCAGCCCCTTTTCCGGACAGGGCGTCTACGAGCAGTACTTC.